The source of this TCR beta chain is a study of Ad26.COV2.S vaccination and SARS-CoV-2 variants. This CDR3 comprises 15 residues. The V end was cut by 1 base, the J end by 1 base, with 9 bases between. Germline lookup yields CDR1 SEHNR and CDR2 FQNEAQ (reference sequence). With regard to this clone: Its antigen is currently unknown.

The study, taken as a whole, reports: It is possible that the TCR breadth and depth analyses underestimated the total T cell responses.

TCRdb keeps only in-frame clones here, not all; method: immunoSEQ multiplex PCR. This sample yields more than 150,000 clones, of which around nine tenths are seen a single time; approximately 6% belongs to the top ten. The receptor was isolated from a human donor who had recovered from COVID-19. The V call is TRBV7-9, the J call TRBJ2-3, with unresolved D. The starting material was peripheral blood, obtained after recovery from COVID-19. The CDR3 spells CASSLVGRGTDTQYF. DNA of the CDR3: TGTGCCAGCAGCTTAGTCGGTCGGGGCACAGATACGCAGTATTTT.